A few counts support the clone carrying this T cell receptor (beta chain). The antigen is undetermined. A second PCR, run for roughly 7 to 12 cycles, used a sample-barcoded 5' primer plus a J-beta primer mix. TCRdb fed the 5' RACE reads into MiXCR, producing one record per CDR3 protein. The sample yields 550,000 to 700,000 distinct CDR3 sequences, approximately 30% seen once. The CDR3 loop spans 13 amino acids. Germline V CDR1 and CDR2: SGHTA, FQGNSA. V was shortened by 3 bases and J by 5 bases, with 7 bases between the two germline ends. The source of the sample is a study of blood T cells in healthy people across ages. There were healthy Caucasian individuals from Russia, aged roughly 6 to 90, serving as donors. Isolated per sample were at least 7 million PBMCs. Study-level points and caveats: Naive T cell percentage and TCR beta diversity correlated strongly.

Source material: blood. This TCR was sampled from a woman aged 70-85 years in good health. The rearrangement uses TRBV7-2 and TRBJ1-4; no firm D call. The CDR3 protein is CASSFKGNEKLFF. The DNA of the CDR3 is TGTGCCAGCAGCTTTAAAGGGAATGAAAAACTGTTTTTT.